This T cell receptor (beta chain) appears in the sequencing data of a study of T-cell memory formation after mild COVID-19. Looking at the study overall: TCR clustering was largely donor specific.

Comments on this clonotype: The antigen is not known.

Study results and caveats: Among CD4+ contracting clones, most were CM and EM, and CD8+ ones EMRA.

TCRdb re-called the 5' RACE reads through MiXCR, storing one row per CDR3 protein. The repertoire holds 250,000 to 400,000 distinct CDR3 sequences, approximately 15% seen once, with roughly 21% in the top ten. Trimming took 0 bases from V and 4 from J, leaving 10 bases between them. Germline CDR1 and CDR2: SGHKS and YYEKEE (reference sequence). This CDR3 has 15 residues. Material: PBMCs or a T cell subset sorted from them (not recorded which). This rearrangement joins TRBV5-5 to TRBJ2-2; D is unclear. The source is a man aged 18 to 35 who had mild COVID-19 (a few samples of this study predate the infection). Cell type and time point are not known. This CDR3 reads CASSLARSTTGELFF. The DNA of the CDR3 is TGTGCCAGCAGCTTGGCCAGATCTACCACCGGGGAGCTGTTTTTT.